The 14 T cell receptor beta chains presented below share a single source sample, sequenced in a study of T cell repertoires in cytomegalovirus infection. A single record per CDR3 protein comes from TCRdb applying MiXCR to the reads. Of 250,000 or so distinct CDR3 sequences in the sample, around 12% were seen once. Sequences were obtained from PBMCs. The receptors come from a human donor in good health (CMV status not recorded). Some clones in this sample may be carry-over from other donors' samples.

The chain links TRBV20-1 to TRBJ2-6, with 7 bases identical to TRBD2. The CDR3 has 17 amino acids. Germline CDR1 reads DFQATT; CDR2 reads SNEGSKA (reference sequence). Trimming removed 0 bases from V and 0 bases from J; junction bases left unmatched: 5. CDR3: CSARDSLAVSGANVLTF. As DNA, the CDR3 is TGCAGTGCTAGAGATAGCCTAGCGGTCTCTGGGGCCAACGTCCTGACTTTC.

This clonotype was found many times. The V and J genes are TRBV7-2 and TRBJ2-7, with no clear D. The germline V gene has CDR1 SGHTA and CDR2 FQGNSA. The germline V and J ends were trimmed by 4 bases and 2 bases, with 6 bases remaining between them. This CDR3 contains 12 residues. CDR3 residues: CASSSTPYEQYF. CDR3 nucleotides: TGTGCCAGCAGCTCTACCCCCTACGAGCAGTACTTC. The whole variable domain, remainder taken from reference TRBV7-2 and TRBJ2-7, is GAGVSQSPSNKVTEKGKDVELRCDPISGHTALYWYRQSLGQGLEFLIYFQGNSAPDKSGLPSDRFSAERTGGSVSTLTIQRTQQEDSAVYLCASSSTPYEQYFGPGTRLTVT.

Many counts were recorded for this clonotype. The chain uses TRBV11-2 and TRBJ1-2, with unresolved D. The germline V and J ends were trimmed by 5 bases and 8 bases, with 18 bases remaining between them. In germline, CDR1 is SGHAT, CDR2 FQNNGV. CDR3 length equals 14 residues. The CDR3 spells CASSKEGPRGGYTF. CDR3 nucleotides: TGTGCCAGCAGCAAAGAAGGGCCTCGTGGGGGCTACACCTTC.

This clonotype was seen repeatedly, ten times or more. This rearrangement joins TRBV7-2 to TRBJ1-1, with D maybe TRBD1 (6 bases). There are 14 residues in the CDR3. CDR1 is SGHTA, CDR2 FQGNSA, per germline. Trimming took 5 bases from V and 0 from J, leaving 10 bases between them. The chain's CDR3 is CASSTRGMNTEAFF. The CDR3 nucleotides are TGTGCCAGCAGCACCAGGGGCATGAACACTGAAGCTTTCTTT.

The CDR3 loop reads CASRGFRNEQFF. The CDR3 nucleotides are TGTGCCAGCAGGGGATTCCGCAATGAGCAGTTCTTC. The V call is TRBV6-6, the J call TRBJ2-1; D is unresolved. The germline V gene has CDR1 MNHNY and CDR2 SVGAGI (reference sequence). This CDR3 is built from 12 residues. The V gene lost 6 bases and the J gene lost 6 bases, with 9 bases spanning the gap.

This clonotype has a handful of counts. V usage is TRBV4-3 and J usage is TRBJ2-7, with unresolved D. Germline CDR1 LGHNA, CDR2 YSLEER. The V and J ends lost 0 bases and 1 base respectively, with 10 bases between them. This CDR3 region has 15 residues. In DNA form, the CDR3 reads TGCGCCAGCAGCCAAGATCGGGCCAGATCCTACGAGCAGTACTTC. It specifies CASSQDRARSYEQYF.

This clonotype was recorded at least ten times. CDR3 protein: CASTLSMTGVDTQYF. The CDR3 DNA sequence: TGTGCCAGCACCCTCTCCATGACCGGGGTAGATACGCAGTATTTT. The V gene is TRBV28, the J gene TRBJ2-3; D perhaps matches TRBD2 (5 bases). CDR1 and CDR2 from the germline V gene are MDHEN and SYDVKM. The V end was cut by 7 bases, the J end by 5 bases, with 19 bases between. This CDR3 has 15 amino acids.

The chain is built from TRBV6-5 and TRBJ1-2, with 8 bases lining up with TRBD1. Per germline, CDR1 MNHEY and CDR2 SVGAGI. Trimming took 5 bases from V and 4 from J; bases not matched to a gene: 9. The CDR3 is made up of 15 amino acids. The DNA of the CDR3 is TGTGCCAGCAGTACAAACAGGGGGTCGGGCTATGGCTACACCTTC. Encoded protein: CASSTNRGSGYGYTF.

This clonotype was picked up many times. This chain uses TRBV7-9 with TRBJ2-1; the D gene could be TRBD1 or TRBD2 (5 bases each). The CDR3 spans 14 residues. In germline, CDR1 is SEHNR, CDR2 FQNEAQ (reference sequence). The ends were cut back, 1 base at V and 3 bases at J, with 7 bases in the middle. The CDR3 sequence: CASSLGDHYNEQFF. Here the CDR3 DNA reads TGTGCCAGCAGCTTAGGGGACCACTACAATGAGCAGTTCTTC.

In its sample, this clonotype was seen many times. The chain combines TRBV11-2 with TRBJ2-7; TRBD2 might be the D (5 bases). CDR1 is SGHAT, CDR2 FQNNGV, per germline. The CDR3 runs to 13 residues. Trimming pared 3 bases from V and 9 bases from J, leaving 15 bases between. In DNA, the CDR3 is TGTGCCAGCAGCTTTATGATGGCCGAGGGGCAGTACTTC. The encoded protein is CASSFMMAEGQYF.

This clonotype was observed many times. The genes are TRBV7-9 and TRBJ1-6; no reliable D call. This CDR3 region has 15 residues. Trimming removed 4 bases from V and 11 bases from J, with 18 bases in between. Germline V lookup: CDR1 SEHNR, CDR2 FQNEAQ (reference sequence). The CDR3 sequence is CASSSSGGYTAPLHF. CDR3 coding DNA: TGTGCCAGCAGCTCCTCGGGAGGGTATACGGCACCCCTCCACTTT.

This clonotype was seen at least ten times. This rearrangement joins TRBV28 to TRBJ2-3; D gene unclear. This CDR3 comprises 14 residues. In germline, CDR1 is MDHEN, CDR2 SYDVKM. Trimming took off 5 bases at V and 6 bases at J, with 15 bases between the two ends. Here the CDR3 DNA reads TGTGCCAGCAGTCCTGGGTCCCTAAGGGATACGCAGTATTTT. It yields the protein CASSPGSLRDTQYF.

This clonotype was seen a few times. The chain uses TRBV18 and TRBJ2-5; D unclear. The V end was cut by 1 base, the J end by 0 bases, with 3 bases between. CDR3 length equals 13 residues. In germline, CDR1 is KGHSH, CDR2 LQKENI. The CDR3 DNA follows: TGTGCCAGCTCACCACTGCACCAAGAGACCCAGTACTTC. Encoded protein: CASSPLHQETQYF. The whole variable domain, filled in from reference TRBV18 and TRBJ2-5, reads NAGVMQNPRHLVRRRGQEARLRCSPMKGHSHVYWYRQLPEEGLKFMVYLQKENIIDESGMPKERFSAEFPKEGPSILRIQQVVRGDSAAYFCASSPLHQETQYFGPGTRLLVL.

This clonotype occurred a few times. This chain connects TRBV5-1 to TRBJ2-7; no definite D call. Trimming shortened V by 1 base and J by 6 bases, and 17 bases separated the two germline ends. CDR1 SGHRS and CDR2 YFSETQ come from the germline V gene. The CDR3 has 15 amino acids. Written as DNA, the CDR3 is TGCGCCAGCAGCTTGCCCCGTGATTATAGGGTCGAGCAGTACTTC. Protein: CASSLPRDYRVEQYF.